The entry below describes one TCR beta chain. Authors' data handling: By means of reference gene primer amplification, nucleated cell counts were estimated. Here immunoSEQ multiplex PCR was the method, and the copy in TCRdb shows in-frame clones only, minus some. That table supplies the V and J calls and clone size; D and trimming were determined from the DNA. The sample lists approximately 220,000 clones; 70% to 90% were seen once. The sample is drawn from a study of blood T cell repertoires in COVID-19. About the research overall: Samples taken during acute and convalescent COVID-19 were collected in the United States, Italy and Spain. In each case, the material was cDNA or gDNA derived from T cells, B-cell-depleted T cells, or PBMCs.

Germline CDR1 and CDR2: KGHSH and LQKENI. V dropped 5 bases and J dropped 8 bases, with 18 bases sitting between them. CDR3 length: 15 residues. The clonotype comes from a man between 50 and 59 years old with acute or convalescent COVID-19. Material: peripheral blood. V usage is TRBV18 and J usage is TRBJ1-4, with D unclear. CDR3 residues: CASSTNRERGEKLFF. In DNA, the CDR3 is TGTGCCAGCTCAACTAACCGCGAAAGAGGAGAAAAACTGTTTTTT. Complete variable domain (other parts from reference TRBV18 and TRBJ1-4): NAGVMQNPRHLVRRRGQEARLRCSPMKGHSHVYWYRQLPEEGLKFMVYLQKENIIDESGMPKERFSAEFPKEGPSILRIQQVVRGDSAAYFCASSTNRERGEKLFFGSGTQLSVL.